These T cell receptor beta chains were read from a single sample in a study of cytomegalovirus exposure and HLA in healthy donors. Produced via immunoSEQ multiplex PCR; TCRdb's table is partial and in-frame only. The sample includes 120,000 or so clones, approximately 78% of them seen just once. Sample: PBMCs. These receptors all come from a man aged 25-40 years in good health and CMV-seropositive. CDR3s include the opening cysteine and the closing phenylalanine or tryptophan. A D gene is named only where the DNA matches it firmly. Part of the rows lack a size; the others show once, few, many or a class for expanded clones.

v_call: TRBV19
d_call: .
j_call: TRBJ2-1
clone_size: .
cdr3_nt: TGTGCCAGTAGTATTCAAACTAGTTGGTGGGATGAGCAGTTCTTC
cdr3_aa: CASSIQTSWWDEQFF

v_call: TRBV7-6
d_call: .
j_call: TRBJ2-2
clone_size: few
cdr3_nt: TGTGCCAGCAGCGGAGGGAGGACCGGGGAGCTGTTTTTT
cdr3_aa: CASSGGRTGELFF

v_call: TRBV5-4
d_call: .
j_call: TRBJ2-5
clone_size: .
cdr3_nt: TGTGCCAGCAGCGACCGGGACACCCGAGGGACCCAGTACTTC
cdr3_aa: CASSDRDTRGTQYF

v_call: TRBV9
d_call: TRBD2
j_call: TRBJ2-3
clone_size: .
cdr3_nt: TGTGCCAGCAGCTCCCGGACTAGCGGGGGGACTACGCAGTATTTT
cdr3_aa: CASSSRTSGGTTQYF

v_call: TRBV28
d_call: TRBD1
j_call: TRBJ2-5
clone_size: .
cdr3_nt: TGTGCCAGCACCCCCGGGACAGGGGAGACCCAGTACTTC
cdr3_aa: CASTPGTGETQYF

v_call: TRBV5-1
d_call: TRBD2
j_call: TRBJ2-1
clone_size: .
cdr3_nt: TGCGCCAGCATCCCTACTAGCGGGAGTAACAATGAGCAGTTCTTC
cdr3_aa: CASIPTSGSNNEQFF

v_call: TRBV19
d_call: .
j_call: TRBJ2-6
clone_size: .
cdr3_nt: TGTGCCAGCCGACTAACTGGGGCCAACGTCCTGACTTTC
cdr3_aa: CASRLTGANVLTF

v_call: TRBV28
d_call: .
j_call: TRBJ2-5
clone_size: few
cdr3_nt: TGTGCCAGCAGTCGGGAGACCCAGTACTTC
cdr3_aa: CASSRETQYF

v_call: TRBV6-1
d_call: TRBD2
j_call: TRBJ2-1
clone_size: once
cdr3_nt: TGTGCCAGCAGAGGGACTAGCGGGATTAATGAGCAGTTCTTC
cdr3_aa: CASRGTSGINEQFF

v_call: TRBV6-6
d_call: .
j_call: TRBJ1-2
clone_size: .
cdr3_nt: TGTGCCAGCAGTTATGTCGGGACTTATGGCTACACCTTC
cdr3_aa: CASSYVGTYGYTF

v_call: TRBV18
d_call: TRBD1
j_call: TRBJ1-2
clone_size: .
cdr3_nt: TGTGCCAGCTCCCCCACAGGGGACGCCACCTATGGCTACACCTTC
cdr3_aa: CASSPTGDATYGYTF

v_call: TRBV15
d_call: .
j_call: TRBJ2-3
clone_size: .
cdr3_nt: TGTGCCACCAGCAGAGATCGCGGACTAAACACAGATACGCAGTATTTT
cdr3_aa: CATSRDRGLNTDTQYF

v_call: TRBV19
d_call: TRBD1
j_call: TRBJ2-7
clone_size: .
cdr3_nt: TGTGCCATCTCACAGGGGCCCTCCTACGAGCAGTACTTC
cdr3_aa: CAISQGPSYEQYF

v_call: TRBV30
d_call: .
j_call: TRBJ1-3
clone_size: .
cdr3_nt: TGTGCCTGGTCCCTATCCTCTGGAAACACCATATATTTT
cdr3_aa: CAWSLSSGNTIYF

v_call: TRBV28
d_call: .
j_call: TRBJ2-2
clone_size: .
cdr3_nt: TGTGCCAGTCATTTGAGCGCCGGAAACACCGGGGAGCTGTTTTTT
cdr3_aa: CASHLSAGNTGELFF

v_call: TRBV9
d_call: .
j_call: TRBJ1-1
clone_size: .
cdr3_nt: TGTGCCAGCAGCGTAGCAGGACAGACAGAAGCTTTCTTT
cdr3_aa: CASSVAGQTEAFF

v_call: TRBV21-1
d_call: .
j_call: TRBJ2-1
clone_size: few
cdr3_nt: TGTGCCAGCAGCCCGCCGAGGACAGGGTACAATGAGCAGTTCTTC
cdr3_aa: CASSPPRTGYNEQFF

v_call: TRBV19
d_call: TRBD1
j_call: TRBJ1-1
clone_size: .
cdr3_nt: TGTGCCAGTAGTATAGCAGGGGGCTTGGGCACTGAAGCTTTCTTT
cdr3_aa: CASSIAGGLGTEAFF

v_call: TRBV29-1
d_call: TRBD2
j_call: TRBJ2-1
clone_size: .
cdr3_nt: TGCAGCGTTGTGCTAGCGGGAGTCTATCATGAGCAGTTCTTC
cdr3_aa: CSVVLAGVYHEQFF

v_call: TRBV27
d_call: TRBD2
j_call: TRBJ2-2
clone_size: .
cdr3_nt: TGTGCCAGCAGTTTATCGGGACTAGCGTTGACTACGAACACCGGGGAGCTGTTTTTT
cdr3_aa: CASSLSGLALTTNTGELFF

v_call: TRBV7-2
d_call: .
j_call: TRBJ2-5
clone_size: once
cdr3_nt: TGTGCCAGCAGCCCTATCCGAGGGAGAAGTTGGGAGCAGTACTTC
cdr3_aa: CASSPIRGRSWEQYF

v_call: TRBV4-2
d_call: TRBD2
j_call: TRBJ2-2
clone_size: .
cdr3_nt: TGTGCCAGCAGCCCTTTAGGACGGGAGGGCCGTGGGGAGCTGTTTTTT
cdr3_aa: CASSPLGREGRGELFF

v_call: TRBV5-6
d_call: TRBD1
j_call: TRBJ1-1
clone_size: .
cdr3_nt: TGTGCCAGCAGCTTGGCCTTGCTTCGGACAGGCGAGACTGAAGCTTTCTTT
cdr3_aa: CASSLALLRTGETEAFF

v_call: TRBV7-2
d_call: TRBD2
j_call: TRBJ2-3
clone_size: .
cdr3_nt: TGTGCCAGCAGCCCCGGTGTTAGCGGGTTCACAGATACGCAGTATTTT
cdr3_aa: CASSPGVSGFTDTQYF

v_call: TRBV9
d_call: .
j_call: TRBJ2-7
clone_size: .
cdr3_nt: TGTGCCAGCAGCGTAGCATTCGGGTTAACCTACGAGCAGTACTTC
cdr3_aa: CASSVAFGLTYEQYF

v_call: TRBV6-5
d_call: .
j_call: TRBJ2-5
clone_size: .
cdr3_nt: TGTGCCAGCAGCCCCCTCGGGCAAGAGACCCAGTACTTC
cdr3_aa: CASSPLGQETQYF

v_call: TRBV10-2
d_call: TRBD1
j_call: TRBJ1-1
clone_size: few
cdr3_nt: TGCGCCAGCGCGGACAGGCAAGGCACTGAAGCTTTCTTT
cdr3_aa: CASADRQGTEAFF

v_call: TRBV6-5
d_call: .
j_call: TRBJ2-3
clone_size: few
cdr3_nt: TGTGCCAGCAGTTACGGGGCGCCCACAGATACGCAGTATTTT
cdr3_aa: CASSYGAPTDTQYF

v_call: TRBV7-8
d_call: TRBD2
j_call: TRBJ2-1
clone_size: .
cdr3_nt: TGTGCCAGCAGCCCAGGTGTACTAGCGGGAGTTAGGGAGCAGTTCTTC
cdr3_aa: CASSPGVLAGVREQFF

v_call: TRBV28
d_call: TRBD1
j_call: TRBJ1-6
clone_size: .
cdr3_nt: TGTGCCAGCAGTTTATTGACAGGGGGAGATAATTCACCCCTCCACTTT
cdr3_aa: CASSLLTGGDNSPLHF

v_call: TRBV4-1
d_call: TRBD1
j_call: TRBJ1-4
clone_size: .
cdr3_nt: TGCGCCAGCAGCCCGTGGACAGGGTACAAAACTAATGAAAAACTGTTTTTT
cdr3_aa: CASSPWTGYKTNEKLFF

v_call: TRBV18
d_call: .
j_call: TRBJ2-6
clone_size: .
cdr3_nt: TGTGCCAGCTCTCCATTCGACAGCTCTGGGGCCAACGTCCTGACTTTC
cdr3_aa: CASSPFDSSGANVLTF